Listed below are T cell receptor beta chains from one sample, sequenced in a study of neoadjuvant anti-PD-1 for oral cavity cancer. Sequenced by immunoSEQ multiplex PCR; TCRdb stores in-frame clones only, minus some. Of roughly 67,000 clones in the sample, approximately 82% were seen once. The sequences come from PBMCs, collected before nivolumab (anti-PD-1) treatment. The receptor set was obtained from a person aged 40 to 85 with oral cavity squamous cell carcinoma. Each CDR3 is given with its conserved first and last residue. Each record gives: CDR3 protein, CDR3 DNA, J gene, D gene, clone size, V gene. A D gene is named only where the DNA matches it firmly. The size of a clone is reported for some rows only, either as once, few or many, or as a class for expanded clones.

CDR3aa: CASSQGLALAGLSYNEQFF
CDR3nt: TGCGCCAGCAGCCAAGGTTTAGCTCTAGCGGGGCTCTCCTACAATGAGCAGTTCTTC
j_gene: TRBJ2-1
d_gene: TRBD2
abundance: NA
v_gene: TRBV4-1

CDR3aa: CASTWTFYGYTF
CDR3nt: TGTGCCAGCACCTGGACGTTCTATGGCTACACCTTC
j_gene: TRBJ1-2
d_gene: NA
abundance: NA
v_gene: TRBV2

CDR3aa: CATVGPRSGNTIYF
CDR3nt: TGTGCCACCGTAGGTCCGCGCTCTGGAAACACCATATATTTT
j_gene: TRBJ1-3
d_gene: NA
abundance: NA
v_gene: TRBV6-1

CDR3aa: CASRTAGGGYTF
CDR3nt: TGTGCCAGCAGAACCGCCGGGGGTGGCTACACCTTC
j_gene: TRBJ1-2
d_gene: NA
abundance: NA
v_gene: TRBV6-5

CDR3aa: CASSFGGISTDTQYF
CDR3nt: TGCGCCAGCAGCTTTGGCGGGATCTCGACAGATACGCAGTATTTT
j_gene: TRBJ2-3
d_gene: NA
abundance: NA
v_gene: TRBV5-1

CDR3aa: CASSMSSGRIFSGANVLTF
CDR3nt: TGTGCCAGTAGTATGTCTAGCGGGAGGATCTTCTCTGGGGCCAACGTCCTGACTTTC
j_gene: TRBJ2-6
d_gene: TRBD2
abundance: NA
v_gene: TRBV19

CDR3aa: CASSPTIAGGKYNEQFF
CDR3nt: TGTGCCAGCAGCCCGACTATAGCGGGAGGGAAATACAATGAGCAGTTCTTC
j_gene: TRBJ2-1
d_gene: TRBD2
abundance: NA
v_gene: TRBV7-3

CDR3aa: CASSSPLTRSYNEQFF
CDR3nt: TGTGCCAGCAGTTCCCCCTTGACACGATCTTACAATGAGCAGTTCTTC
j_gene: TRBJ2-1
d_gene: NA
abundance: NA
v_gene: TRBV6-5

CDR3aa: CASSYRTGSGNTIYF
CDR3nt: TGTGCCAGCAGTTACAGGACAGGCTCTGGAAACACCATATATTTT
j_gene: TRBJ1-3
d_gene: TRBD1
abundance: NA
v_gene: TRBV6-6

CDR3aa: CASSVNLRGGDTDTQYF
CDR3nt: TGTGCCAGCAGCGTAAACCTTCGCGGGGGAGATACAGATACGCAGTATTTT
j_gene: TRBJ2-3
d_gene: TRBD2
abundance: NA
v_gene: TRBV9

CDR3aa: CASRLEGTPKAFF
CDR3nt: TGCGCCAGCAGGCTAGAGGGGACCCCAAAAGCTTTCTTT
j_gene: TRBJ1-1
d_gene: NA
abundance: few
v_gene: TRBV5-1

CDR3aa: CASSLDLGGVDTGELFF
CDR3nt: TGTGCCAGCAGCTTAGATCTAGGAGGGGTAGACACCGGGGAGCTGTTTTTT
j_gene: TRBJ2-2
d_gene: NA
abundance: once
v_gene: TRBV11-3

CDR3aa: CASSQPVRAYNEQFF
CDR3nt: TGCGCCAGCAGCCAACCCGTACGGGCCTACAATGAGCAGTTCTTC
j_gene: TRBJ2-1
d_gene: NA
abundance: NA
v_gene: TRBV4-1

CDR3aa: CASSERAGQPQHF
CDR3nt: TGTGCCAGCAGTGAAAGGGCCGGGCAGCCCCAGCATTTT
j_gene: TRBJ1-5
d_gene: NA
abundance: many
v_gene: TRBV6-4

CDR3aa: CASSFLGTGIHEQYF
CDR3nt: TGTGCCAGCAGTTTCCTGGGGACAGGGATCCACGAGCAGTACTTC
j_gene: TRBJ2-7
d_gene: TRBD1
abundance: NA
v_gene: TRBV6-5

CDR3aa: CASSDGSGSTDTQYF
CDR3nt: TGTGCCAGCAGTGACGGTAGCGGGAGCACAGATACGCAGTATTTT
j_gene: TRBJ2-3
d_gene: TRBD2
abundance: NA
v_gene: TRBV6-1

CDR3aa: CASSRDSSNSEQYF
CDR3nt: TGCGCCAGCAGCCGGGACAGCTCCAACTCCGAGCAGTACTTC
j_gene: TRBJ2-7
d_gene: TRBD1
abundance: NA
v_gene: TRBV10-1

CDR3aa: CASKAVRATTDTQYF
CDR3nt: TGTGCCAGCAAGGCCGTCAGGGCCACCACAGATACGCAGTATTTT
j_gene: TRBJ2-3
d_gene: NA
abundance: once
v_gene: TRBV6-1

CDR3aa: CASSQRGASVAGELFF
CDR3nt: TGCGCCAGCAGCCAAAGGGGGGCTAGCGTGGCCGGGGAGCTGTTTTTT
j_gene: TRBJ2-2
d_gene: NA
abundance: NA
v_gene: TRBV4-1

CDR3aa: CASSTQGDTQYF
CDR3nt: TGTGCCAGCAGTACTCAGGGGGATACGCAGTATTTT
j_gene: TRBJ2-3
d_gene: NA
abundance: NA
v_gene: TRBV2

CDR3aa: CASSLGQSNQPQHF
CDR3nt: TGCGCCAGCAGCTTGGGACAGAGCAATCAGCCCCAGCATTTT
j_gene: TRBJ1-5
d_gene: NA
abundance: NA
v_gene: TRBV5-1

CDR3aa: CASSLVVGGTEAFF
CDR3nt: TGTGCCAGCAGTTTGGTGGTGGGGGGCACTGAAGCTTTCTTT
j_gene: TRBJ1-1
d_gene: NA
abundance: NA
v_gene: TRBV28

CDR3aa: CSARGVNEQFF
CDR3nt: TGCAGTGCTAGAGGGGTCAATGAGCAGTTCTTC
j_gene: TRBJ2-1
d_gene: NA
abundance: NA
v_gene: TRBV20-1

CDR3aa: CASRPRGRGVTQYF
CDR3nt: TGTGCCAGCAGACCGAGGGGGCGCGGGGTGACCCAGTACTTC
j_gene: TRBJ2-5
d_gene: NA
abundance: NA
v_gene: TRBV7-8

CDR3aa: CASSLLAGGSYEQYF
CDR3nt: TGTGCCAGCAGCTTACTAGCGGGAGGATCCTACGAGCAGTACTTC
j_gene: TRBJ2-7
d_gene: TRBD2
abundance: NA
v_gene: TRBV7-9

CDR3aa: CASSLEGRGGRWANEKLFF
CDR3nt: TGTGCCAGCAGCTTAGAGGGAAGGGGGGGCAGGTGGGCTAATGAAAAACTGTTTTTT
j_gene: TRBJ1-4
d_gene: NA
abundance: NA
v_gene: TRBV11-2

CDR3aa: CASSVAADTQYF
CDR3nt: TGTGCCAGCAGCGTAGCTGCAGATACGCAGTATTTT
j_gene: TRBJ2-3
d_gene: NA
abundance: NA
v_gene: TRBV9